The source of this TCR beta chain is a study of identical twins. Study-wide findings and caveats: Insertions were fewer in abundant cord blood beta clonotypes, whereas memory repertoires showed none of this pattern. A cross-sectional statistical analysis, not follow-up of the same donors, supported the conclusions. Weaker excess twin sharing was observed in beta out-of-frame sequences.

Only a few counts were recorded for this clonotype. Its target is unknown. This CDR3 region has 16 residues. The germline CDR1 and CDR2 sequences are SGHRS and YFSETQ. V lost 2 bases and J 3 bases, leaving 18 bases between the germline ends. TCRdb called the 5' RACE reads again in MiXCR, with one record for every CDR3 protein. This sample has approximately 220,000 distinct CDR3 sequences, with less than 8% found just once. The same sample was also studied in work on yellow fever vaccine responses in identical twins. As reported in that work: After vaccination, twins' T cell response reportedly seemed partly convergent, partly personalized.

The rearrangement uses TRBV5-1 and TRBJ2-7; perhaps TRBD1 as D (6 bases). The sequenced sample consisted of memory (CD45RO+) T cells sorted from blood. The sequence was obtained from a woman aged 18-35 years in good health. CDR3 protein: CASSLGKDRYDYEQYF. The CDR3, as DNA: TGCGCCAGCAGCTTAGGTAAAGACAGGTACGACTACGAGCAGTACTTC.